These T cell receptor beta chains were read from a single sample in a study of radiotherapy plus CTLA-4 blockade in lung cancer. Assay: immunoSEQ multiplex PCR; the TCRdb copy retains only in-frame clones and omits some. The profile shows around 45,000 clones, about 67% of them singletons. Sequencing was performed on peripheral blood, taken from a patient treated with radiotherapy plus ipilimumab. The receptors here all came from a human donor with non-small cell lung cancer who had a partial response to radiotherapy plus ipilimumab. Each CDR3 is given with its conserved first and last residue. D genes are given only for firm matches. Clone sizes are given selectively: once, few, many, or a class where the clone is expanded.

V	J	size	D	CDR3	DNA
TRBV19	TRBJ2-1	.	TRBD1	CASSRRQGAYEQFF	TGTGCCAGTAGTCGTCGACAGGGGGCGTATGAGCAGTTCTTC
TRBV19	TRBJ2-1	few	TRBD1	CASSRGQGARGKYNEQFF	TGTGCCAGTAGTAGGGGCCAGGGGGCCCGCGGGAAGTACAATGAGCAGTTCTTC
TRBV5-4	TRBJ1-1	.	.	CASSWGHDTEAFF	TGTGCCAGCAGCTGGGGACACGACACTGAAGCTTTCTTT
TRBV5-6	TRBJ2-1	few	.	CASSLGTSGHNEQFF	TGTGCCAGCAGCCTCGGGACTTCGGGTCACAATGAGCAGTTCTTC
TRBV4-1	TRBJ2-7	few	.	CASSQDITADYEQYF	TGCGCCAGCAGCCAAGATATCACAGCCGACTACGAGCAGTACTTC
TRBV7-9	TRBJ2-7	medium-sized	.	CASSLLDRAGNYEQYF	TGTGCCAGCAGTCTCCTCGACAGGGCGGGAAACTACGAGCAGTACTTC
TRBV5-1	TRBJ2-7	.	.	CASSLGSGQRYEQYF	TGCGCCAGCAGCTTAGGCTCCGGACAGCGGTACGAGCAGTACTTC
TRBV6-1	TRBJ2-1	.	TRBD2	CASTPWGGSYNEQFF	TGTGCCAGCACCCCTTGGGGGGGCTCCTACAATGAGCAGTTCTTC
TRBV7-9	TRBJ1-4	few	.	CASSLGLRQTNEMLFF	TGTGCCAGCAGCTTGGGCTTGCGACAGACGAATGAAATGCTGTTTTTT
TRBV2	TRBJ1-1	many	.	CASQGTLVLNTEAFF	TGTGCCAGCCAGGGGACCCTTGTCCTGAACACTGAAGCTTTCTTT
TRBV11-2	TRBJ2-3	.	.	CASSWEDTQYF	TGTGCCAGCAGCTGGGAGGATACGCAGTATTTT
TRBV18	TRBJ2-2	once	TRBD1	CASSSRGQGVNTGELFF	TGTGCCAGCTCATCACGCGGACAGGGTGTCAACACCGGGGAGCTGTTTTTT
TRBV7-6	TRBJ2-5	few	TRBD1	CASSLGRSGGAETQYF	TGTGCCAGCAGCTTAGGTCGGTCAGGGGGCGCGGAGACCCAGTACTTC
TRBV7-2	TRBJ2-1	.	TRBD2	CASSRGLAEGREQFF	TGTGCCAGCAGCCGCGGACTAGCGGAGGGCCGGGAGCAGTTCTTC
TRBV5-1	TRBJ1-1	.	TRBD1	CASSLQGSTEAFF	TGCGCCAGCAGCTTACAGGGGAGCACTGAAGCTTTCTTT
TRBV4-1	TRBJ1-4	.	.	CASSQDFRNRVGDEKLFF	TGCGCCAGCAGCCAAGATTTCCGGAACAGGGTTGGGGATGAAAAACTGTTTTTT
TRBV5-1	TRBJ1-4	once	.	CASSLESSSLANEKLFF	TGCGCCAGCAGCTTGGAGTCCTCCTCGCTAGCTAATGAAAAACTGTTTTTT
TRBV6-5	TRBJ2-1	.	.	CASSYSAGVASNEQFF	TGTGCCAGCAGTTACTCAGCGGGCGTCGCTAGCAATGAGCAGTTCTTC
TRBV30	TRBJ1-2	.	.	CAWSGRQGFGYGYTF	TGTGCCTGGAGTGGTAGGCAGGGGTTCGGGTATGGCTACACCTTC
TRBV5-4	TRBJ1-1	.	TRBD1	CASSSGTGGHLNTEAFF	TGTGCCAGCAGCTCCGGGACAGGGGGCCATCTCAACACTGAAGCTTTCTTT
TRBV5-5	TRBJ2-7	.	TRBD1	CASSWRQGTYEQYF	TGTGCCAGCAGCTGGAGACAGGGAACCTACGAGCAGTACTTC
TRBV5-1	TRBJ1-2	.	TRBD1	CASSLEGQGNGYTF	TGCGCCAGCAGCTTGGAGGGACAGGGTAATGGCTACACCTTC
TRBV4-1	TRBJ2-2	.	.	CASSQGLLGGTGELFF	TGCGCCAGCAGCCAAGGGTTGCTAGGGGGCACCGGGGAGCTGTTTTTT
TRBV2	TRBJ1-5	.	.	CASSFDRYSNQPQHF	TGTGCCAGCAGCTTTGACAGATATAGCAATCAGCCCCAGCATTTT
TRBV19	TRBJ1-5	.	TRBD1	CASKGTGLLEQPQHF	TGTGCCAGTAAGGGGACAGGGCTGCTAGAGCAGCCCCAGCATTTT
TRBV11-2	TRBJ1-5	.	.	CASSLNSWAPEPQHF	TGTGCCAGCAGCTTAAATTCCTGGGCCCCAGAGCCCCAGCATTTT
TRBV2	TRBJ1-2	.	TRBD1	CASNIMDRPTYGYTF	TGTGCCAGCAATATAATGGACAGGCCCACCTATGGCTACACCTTC
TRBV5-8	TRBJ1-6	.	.	CASSLDHGRPYNSPLHF	TGTGCCAGCAGCTTGGATCACGGGAGACCTTATAATTCACCCCTCCACTTT
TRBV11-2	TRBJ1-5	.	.	CASSSNNQPQHF	TGTGCCAGCAGCTCCAACAATCAGCCCCAGCATTTT
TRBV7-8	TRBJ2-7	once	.	CASSLVSGFTYEQYF	TGTGCCAGCAGCTTAGTCAGCGGATTTACCTACGAGCAGTACTTC
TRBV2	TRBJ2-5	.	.	CASSGSSAVAETQYF	TGTGCCAGCAGCGGTTCTAGTGCTGTTGCGGAGACCCAGTACTTC
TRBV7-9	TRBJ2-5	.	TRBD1	CASSLAIGQGETQYF	TGTGCCAGCAGCTTAGCTATCGGACAGGGGGAGACCCAGTACTTC
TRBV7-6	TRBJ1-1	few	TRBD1	CASSLSPTGGRTEAFF	TGTGCCAGCAGCCTTTCCCCGACAGGGGGCAGAACTGAAGCTTTCTTT
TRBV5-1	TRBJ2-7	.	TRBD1	CASSPQPQGAAGEQYF	TGCGCCAGCAGCCCCCAACCACAGGGGGCGGCGGGCGAGCAGTACTTC
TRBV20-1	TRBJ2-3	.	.	CSAPAAGAEYF	TGCAGTGCTCCAGCCGCGGGGGCTGAGTATTTT
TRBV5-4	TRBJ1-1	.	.	CASSLVTGGITEAFF	TGTGCCAGCAGCTTGGTTACGGGGGGCATAACTGAAGCTTTCTTT
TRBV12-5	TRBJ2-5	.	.	CAGGVRGGETQYF	TGTGCTGGTGGCGTCCGCGGAGGGGAGACCCAGTACTTC
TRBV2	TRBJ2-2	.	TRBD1	CASRTWTGTNTGELFF	TGTGCCAGCAGAACCTGGACAGGGACAAACACCGGGGAGCTGTTTTTT
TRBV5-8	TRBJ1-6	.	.	CASSFLGADSPLHF	TGTGCCAGCAGCTTTTTAGGGGCGGATTCACCCCTCCACTTT
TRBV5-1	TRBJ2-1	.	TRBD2	CASSRGLAVYNEQFF	TGCGCCAGCAGCCGGGGACTAGCGGTCTACAATGAGCAGTTCTTC
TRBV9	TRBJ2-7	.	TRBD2	CASSTTSVSYEQYF	TGTGCCAGCAGCACGACTAGCGTCTCCTACGAGCAGTACTTC
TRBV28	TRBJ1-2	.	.	CASSPGSSNYGYTF	TGTGCCAGCAGTCCGGGTTCCTCCAACTATGGCTACACCTTC
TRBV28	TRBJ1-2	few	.	CASTPTAPYGYTF	TGTGCCAGCACCCCGACAGCACCCTATGGCTACACCTTC
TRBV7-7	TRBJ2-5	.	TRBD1	CASSLAWGRRGRETQYF	TGTGCTAGCAGCTTAGCGTGGGGCCGCAGGGGGCGCGAGACCCAGTACTTC
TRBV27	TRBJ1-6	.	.	CASSFTSSYNSPLHF	TGTGCCAGCAGTTTTACGAGCTCCTATAATTCACCCCTCCACTTT
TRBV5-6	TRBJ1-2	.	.	CASSLALGYTF	TGTGCCAGCAGCTTGGCCCTGGGCTACACCTTC
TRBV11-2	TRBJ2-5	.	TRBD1	CASSLETGTTQYF	TGTGCCAGCAGCTTAGAGACAGGGACGACCCAGTACTTC
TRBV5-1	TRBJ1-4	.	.	CASSQTGSNEKLFF	TGCGCCAGCAGCCAAACAGGGAGTAATGAAAAACTGTTTTTT